This T cell receptor (beta chain) was retrieved from a study of CD8 T cells in Susac syndrome. Trimming pared 3 bases from V and 3 bases from J, leaving 12 bases between. Germline-derived CDR1 and CDR2 are DFQATT and SNEGSKA (reference sequence). The CDR3 is made up of 14 amino acids. Purification of the CD8+ and CD4+ T cells relied on negative isolation, and TEMRA cells underwent FACS enrichment. An amount of RNA that ranged from about 0.45 to 1 ug was reverse transcribed with random hexamers. An immunoSEQ multiplex PCR amplified TCR beta CDR3 over 54 Vbeta and 13 Jbeta. MiXCR, applied by TCRdb to the immunoSEQ multiplex PCR reads, yields one record per CDR3 protein. The sample lists approximately 83,000 distinct CDR3 sequences, approximately 95% occurring once.

This sequence joins TRBV20-1 and TRBJ1-5; D unclear. Sequenced sample: CD8+ T cells from PBMCs. This clonotype was sampled from a human donor with Susac syndrome. The CDR3 DNA sequence: TGCAGTGCTAGGGGGAGAGCATACAATCAGCCCCAGCATTTT. Amino acids: CSARGRAYNQPQHF.